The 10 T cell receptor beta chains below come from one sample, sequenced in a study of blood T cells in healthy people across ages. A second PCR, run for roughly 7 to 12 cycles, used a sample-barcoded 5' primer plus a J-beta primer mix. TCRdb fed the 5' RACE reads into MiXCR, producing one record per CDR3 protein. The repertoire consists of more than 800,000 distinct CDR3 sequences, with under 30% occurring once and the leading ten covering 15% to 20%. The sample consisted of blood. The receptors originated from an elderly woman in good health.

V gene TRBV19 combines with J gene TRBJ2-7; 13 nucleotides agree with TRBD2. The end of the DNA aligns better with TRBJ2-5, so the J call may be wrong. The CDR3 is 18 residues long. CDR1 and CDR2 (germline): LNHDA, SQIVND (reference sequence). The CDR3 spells CASSMDGRGLAGQETQYF. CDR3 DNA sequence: TGTGCCAGTAGTATGGATGGGAGGGGACTAGCGGGGCAGGAGACCCAGTACTTC.

The CDR3 is CASSQDRGGDFTEAFF. The CDR3 DNA sequence: TGTGCCAGCAGCCAAGATCGGGGAGGGGATTTCACTGAAGCTTTCTTT. The chain links TRBV3-1 to TRBJ1-1; possibly TRBD1 for D (5 bases). Deletions cut 0 bases from V and 4 bases from J, with 15 bases between. Germline CDR1 and CDR2: LGHDT and YNNKEL (reference sequence). This CDR3 contains 16 residues. Full variable domain (missing parts from reference TRBV3-1 and TRBJ1-1): DTAVSQTPKYLVTQMGNDKSIKCEQNLGHDTMYWYKQDSKKFLKIMFSYNNKELIINETVPNRFSPKSPDKAHLNLHINSLELGDSAVYFCASSQDRGGDFTEAFFGQGTRLTVV.

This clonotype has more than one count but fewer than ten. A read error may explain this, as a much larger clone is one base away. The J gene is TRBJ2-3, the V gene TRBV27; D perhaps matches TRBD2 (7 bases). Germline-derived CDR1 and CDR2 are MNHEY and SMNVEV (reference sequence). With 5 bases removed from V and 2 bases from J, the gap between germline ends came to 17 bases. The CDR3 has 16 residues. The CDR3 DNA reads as TGTGCCAGCAGTCTTGCTGGAGGGGGGGACACAGATACGCAGTATTTT. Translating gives CASSLAGGGDTDTQYF.

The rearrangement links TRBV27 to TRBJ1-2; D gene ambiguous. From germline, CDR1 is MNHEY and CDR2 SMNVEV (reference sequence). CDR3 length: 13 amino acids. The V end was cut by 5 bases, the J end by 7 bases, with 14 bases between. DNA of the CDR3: TGTGCCAGCAGTCCCAACGTGCGGGGTGGCTACACCTTC. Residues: CASSPNVRGGYTF.

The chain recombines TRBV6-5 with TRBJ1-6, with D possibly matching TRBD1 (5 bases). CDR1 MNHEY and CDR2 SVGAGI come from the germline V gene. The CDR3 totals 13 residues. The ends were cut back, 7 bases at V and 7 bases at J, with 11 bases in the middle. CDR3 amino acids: CASMQGRNSPLHF. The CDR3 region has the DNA TGTGCCAGCATGCAGGGCAGGAATTCACCCCTCCACTTT.

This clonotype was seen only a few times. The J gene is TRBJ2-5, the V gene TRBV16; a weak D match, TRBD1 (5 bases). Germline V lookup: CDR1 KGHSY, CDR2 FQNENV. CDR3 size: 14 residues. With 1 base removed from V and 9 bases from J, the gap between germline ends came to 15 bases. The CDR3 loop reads CASSQLQGVGSQYF. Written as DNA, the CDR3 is TGTGCCAGCAGCCAATTGCAGGGCGTTGGGTCCCAGTACTTC.

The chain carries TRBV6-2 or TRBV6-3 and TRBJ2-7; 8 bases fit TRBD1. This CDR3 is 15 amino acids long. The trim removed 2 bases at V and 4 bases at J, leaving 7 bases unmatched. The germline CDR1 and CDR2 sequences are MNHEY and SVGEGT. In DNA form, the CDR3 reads TGTGCCAGCAGTTACGAGACAGGGGTTATTTACGAGCAGTACTTC. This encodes CASSYETGVIYEQYF.

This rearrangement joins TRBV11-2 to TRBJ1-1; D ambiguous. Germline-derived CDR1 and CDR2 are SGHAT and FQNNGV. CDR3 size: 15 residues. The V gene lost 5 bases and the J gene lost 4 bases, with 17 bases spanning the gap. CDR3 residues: CASSPLRGRCTEAFF. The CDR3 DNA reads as TGTGCCAGCAGCCCCCTTCGGGGAAGGTGCACTGAAGCTTTCTTT.

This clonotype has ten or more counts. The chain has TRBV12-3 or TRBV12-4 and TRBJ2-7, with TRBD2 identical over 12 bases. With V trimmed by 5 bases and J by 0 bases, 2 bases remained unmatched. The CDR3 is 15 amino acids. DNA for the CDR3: TGTGCCAGCAGTACGACTAGCGGGGGCTCCTACGAGCAGTACTTC. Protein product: CASSTTSGGSYEQYF.

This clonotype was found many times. The CDR3 DNA sequence: TGTGCCAGCAGCTTAGTCGGGAAGGACACAGATACGCAGTATTTT. This encodes CASSLVGKDTDTQYF. The chain recombines TRBV7-2 with TRBJ2-3; TRBD2 might be the D (5 bases). This CDR3 has 15 amino acids. V dropped 1 base and J dropped 2 bases, with 10 bases sitting between them. Looked up from germline, CDR1 is SGHTA and CDR2 is FQGNSA. Full variable domain (missing parts from reference TRBV7-2 and TRBJ2-3): GAGVSQSPSNKVTEKGKDVELRCDPISGHTALYWYRQSLGQGLEFLIYFQGNSAPDKSGLPSDRFSAERTGGSVSTLTIQRTQQEDSAVYLCASSLVGKDTDTQYFGPGTRLTVL.